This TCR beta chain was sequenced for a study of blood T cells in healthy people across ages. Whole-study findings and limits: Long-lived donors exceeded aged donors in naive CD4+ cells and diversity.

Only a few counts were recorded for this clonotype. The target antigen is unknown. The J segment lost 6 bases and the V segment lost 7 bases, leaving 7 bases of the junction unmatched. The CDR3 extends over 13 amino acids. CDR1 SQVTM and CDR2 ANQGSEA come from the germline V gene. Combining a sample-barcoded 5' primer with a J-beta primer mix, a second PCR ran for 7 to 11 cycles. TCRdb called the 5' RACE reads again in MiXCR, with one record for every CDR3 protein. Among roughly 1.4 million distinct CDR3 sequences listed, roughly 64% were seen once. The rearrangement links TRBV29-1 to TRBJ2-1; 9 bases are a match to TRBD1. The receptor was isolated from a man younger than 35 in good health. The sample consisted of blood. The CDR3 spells CSAPGQGGNEQFF. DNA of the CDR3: TGCAGCGCCCCGGGACAGGGTGGCAATGAGCAGTTCTTC.